This T cell receptor beta chain was documented in a study of T cells expressing NK-cell markers. About the study: Repertoire data for TCR beta were derived from sorted T cells (CD3+CD56+NKG2C+, CD3+CD56+NKG2C- and CD3+CD56-NKG2C+). Out of eight donors sequenced, seven tested HCMV-seropositive and the remaining one seronegative.

As the method of synthesis, 5'RACE template switching with UMIs yielded TCR beta cDNA. Reanalyzing the 5' RACE reads, TCRdb keeps one entry per CDR3 protein, without DNA. This sample lists over 250,000 distinct CDR3 sequences; its ten largest clones have 4% to 5%. This CDR3 comprises 16 residues. From germline, CDR1 is SGHTA and CDR2 FQGNSA. The chain recombines TRBV7-2 with TRBJ2-3; TCRdb selects TRBD2, and the lack of DNA leaves this call unchecked. Sequencing was carried out using blood T cells: a sorted CD56 or NKG2C T cell subset, CD4+ or CD8+ T cells, or bulk PBMC T cells (not recorded which). The clonotype comes from a woman between 18 and 70 years old in good health. The CDR3 protein is CASSLQPSRITDTQYF.